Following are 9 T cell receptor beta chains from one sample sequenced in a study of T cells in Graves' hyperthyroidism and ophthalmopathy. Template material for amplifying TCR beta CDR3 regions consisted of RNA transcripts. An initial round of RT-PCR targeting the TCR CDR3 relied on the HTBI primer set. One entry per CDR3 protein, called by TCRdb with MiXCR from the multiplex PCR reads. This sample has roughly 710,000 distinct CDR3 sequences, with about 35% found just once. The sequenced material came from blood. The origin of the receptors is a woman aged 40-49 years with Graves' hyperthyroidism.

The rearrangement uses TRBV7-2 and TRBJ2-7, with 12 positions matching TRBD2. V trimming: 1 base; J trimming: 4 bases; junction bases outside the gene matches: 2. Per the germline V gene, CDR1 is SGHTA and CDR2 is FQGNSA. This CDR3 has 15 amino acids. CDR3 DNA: TGTGCCAGCAGCTTAGTTCTAGCGGGAGGGTACGAGCAGTACTTC. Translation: CASSLVLAGGYEQYF.

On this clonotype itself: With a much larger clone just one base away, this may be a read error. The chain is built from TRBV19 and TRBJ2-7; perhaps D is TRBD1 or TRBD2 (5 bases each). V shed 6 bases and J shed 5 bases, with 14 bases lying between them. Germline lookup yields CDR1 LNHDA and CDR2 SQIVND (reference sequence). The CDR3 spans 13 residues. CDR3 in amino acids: CASREGDEDEQYF. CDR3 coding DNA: TGTGCCAGTAGGGAAGGGGACGAGGACGAGCAGTACTTC.

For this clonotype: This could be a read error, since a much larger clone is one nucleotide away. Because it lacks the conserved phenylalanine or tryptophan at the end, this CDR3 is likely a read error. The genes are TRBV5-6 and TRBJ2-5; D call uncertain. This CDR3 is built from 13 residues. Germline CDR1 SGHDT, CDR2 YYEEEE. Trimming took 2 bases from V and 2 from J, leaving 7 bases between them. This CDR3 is CASSFPDQETQYL. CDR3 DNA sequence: TGTGCCAGCAGCTTTCCGGATCAAGAGACCCAGTACCTC.

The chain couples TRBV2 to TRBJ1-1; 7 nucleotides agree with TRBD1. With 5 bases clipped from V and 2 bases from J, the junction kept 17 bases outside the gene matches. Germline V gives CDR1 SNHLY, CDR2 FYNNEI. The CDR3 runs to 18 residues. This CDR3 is CASSPRGFLVVGNTEAFF. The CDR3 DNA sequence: TGTGCCAGCAGTCCCAGGGGGTTCCTCGTGGTGGGAAACACTGAAGCTTTCTTT.

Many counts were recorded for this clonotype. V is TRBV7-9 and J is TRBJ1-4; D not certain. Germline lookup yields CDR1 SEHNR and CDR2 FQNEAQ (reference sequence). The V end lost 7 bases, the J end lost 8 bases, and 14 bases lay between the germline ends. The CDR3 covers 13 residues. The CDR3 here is CASTRSPTEKLFF. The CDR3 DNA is TGTGCCAGCACCCGGTCACCAACAGAAAAACTGTTTTTT.

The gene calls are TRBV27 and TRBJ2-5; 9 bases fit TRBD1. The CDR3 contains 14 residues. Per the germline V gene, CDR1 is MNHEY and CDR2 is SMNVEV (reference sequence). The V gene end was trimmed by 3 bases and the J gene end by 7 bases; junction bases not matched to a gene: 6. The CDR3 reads CASSLSRQGGTQYF. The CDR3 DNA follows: TGTGCCAGCAGTTTGAGCCGACAGGGGGGGACCCAGTACTTC.

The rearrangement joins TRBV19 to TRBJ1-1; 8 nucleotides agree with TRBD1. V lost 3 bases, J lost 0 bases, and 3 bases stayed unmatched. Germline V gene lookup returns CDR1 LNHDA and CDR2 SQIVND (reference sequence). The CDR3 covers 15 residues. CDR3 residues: CASSMTGAVNTEAFF. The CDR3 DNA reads TGTGCCAGTAGTATGACAGGGGCGGTGAACACTGAAGCTTTCTTT.

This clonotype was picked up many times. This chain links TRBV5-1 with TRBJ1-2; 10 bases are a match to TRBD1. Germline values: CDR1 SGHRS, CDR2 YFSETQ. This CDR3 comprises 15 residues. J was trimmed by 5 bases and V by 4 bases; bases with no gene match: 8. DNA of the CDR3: TGCGCCAGCAGCGGGGGACAGGGGACTACGTATGGCTACACCTTC. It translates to CASSGGQGTTYGYTF.

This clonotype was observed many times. The CDR3 spells CASSIGTGENSPLHF. In DNA form, the CDR3 reads TGTGCCAGTAGTATCGGAACAGGCGAAAATTCACCCCTCCACTTT. The chain combines TRBV19 with TRBJ1-6, with D possibly being TRBD1 (5 bases). Germline V lookup: CDR1 LNHDA, CDR2 SQIVND (reference sequence). V was trimmed by 3 bases and J by 7 bases, leaving 13 bases between them. The CDR3 has 15 amino acids.